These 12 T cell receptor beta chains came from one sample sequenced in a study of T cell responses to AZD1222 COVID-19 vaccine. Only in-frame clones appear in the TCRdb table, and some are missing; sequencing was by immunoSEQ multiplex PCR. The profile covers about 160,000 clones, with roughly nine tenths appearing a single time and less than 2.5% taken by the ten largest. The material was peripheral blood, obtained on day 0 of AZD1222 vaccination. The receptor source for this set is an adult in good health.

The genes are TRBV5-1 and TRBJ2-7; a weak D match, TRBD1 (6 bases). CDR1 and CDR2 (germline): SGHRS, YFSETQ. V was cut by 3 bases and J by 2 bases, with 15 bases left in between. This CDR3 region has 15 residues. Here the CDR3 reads CASSWTDLDAYEQYF. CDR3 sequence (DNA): TGCGCCAGCAGCTGGACAGACTTGGATGCCTACGAGCAGTACTTC.

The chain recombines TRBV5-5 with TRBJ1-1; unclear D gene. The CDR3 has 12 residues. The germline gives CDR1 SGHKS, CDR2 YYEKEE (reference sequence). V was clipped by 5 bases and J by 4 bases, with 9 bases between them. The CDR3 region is CASSEESTEAFF. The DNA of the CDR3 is TGTGCCAGCAGTGAAGAGAGCACTGAAGCTTTCTTT.

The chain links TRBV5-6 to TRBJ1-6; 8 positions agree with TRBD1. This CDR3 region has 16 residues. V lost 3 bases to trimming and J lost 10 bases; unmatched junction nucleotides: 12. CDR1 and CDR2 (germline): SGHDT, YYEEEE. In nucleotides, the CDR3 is TGTGCCAGCAGCTCGCCCCGGGGCAGGGGGCAATCACCCCTCCACTTT. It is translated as CASSSPRGRGQSPLHF.

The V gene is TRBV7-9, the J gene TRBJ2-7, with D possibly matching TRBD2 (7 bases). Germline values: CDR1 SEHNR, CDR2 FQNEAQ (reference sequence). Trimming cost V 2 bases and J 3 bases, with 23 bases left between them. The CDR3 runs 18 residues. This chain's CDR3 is CASSLTKGGAGSLYEQYF. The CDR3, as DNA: TGTGCCAGCAGCTTAACAAAGGGGGGGGCTGGCAGCCTCTACGAGCAGTACTTC. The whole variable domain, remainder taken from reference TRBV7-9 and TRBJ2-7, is DTGVSQNPRHKITKRGQNVTFRCDPISEHNRLYWYRQTLGQGPEFLTYFQNEAQLEKSRLLSDRFSAERPKGSFSTLEIQRTEQGDSAMYLCASSLTKGGAGSLYEQYFGPGTRLTVT.

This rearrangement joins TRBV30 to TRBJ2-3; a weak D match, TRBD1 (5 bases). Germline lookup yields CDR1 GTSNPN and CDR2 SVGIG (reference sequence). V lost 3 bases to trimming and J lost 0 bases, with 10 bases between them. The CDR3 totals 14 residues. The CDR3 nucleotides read TGTGCCTGGAGATCCCAGGGTAGCACAGATACGCAGTATTTT. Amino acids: CAWRSQGSTDTQYF.

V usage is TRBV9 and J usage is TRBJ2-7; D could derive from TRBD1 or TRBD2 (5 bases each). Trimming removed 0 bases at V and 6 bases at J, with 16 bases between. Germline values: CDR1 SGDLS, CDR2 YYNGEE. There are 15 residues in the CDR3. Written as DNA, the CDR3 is TGTGCCAGCAGCGTAGGCCCTCGATGGGACGGCGAGCAGTACTTC. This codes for CASSVGPRWDGEQYF.

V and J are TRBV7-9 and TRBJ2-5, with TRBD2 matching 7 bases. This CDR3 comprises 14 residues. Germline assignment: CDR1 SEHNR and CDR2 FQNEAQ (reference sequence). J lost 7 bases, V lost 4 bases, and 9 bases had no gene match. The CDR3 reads CASSSGTTGWTQYF. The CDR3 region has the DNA TGTGCCAGCAGCTCCGGGACTACGGGGTGGACCCAGTACTTC.

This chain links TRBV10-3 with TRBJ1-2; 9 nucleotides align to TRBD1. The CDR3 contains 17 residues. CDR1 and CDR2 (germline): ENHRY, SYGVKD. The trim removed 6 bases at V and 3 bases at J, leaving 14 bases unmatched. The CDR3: CAIRTRSQGAPYYGYTF. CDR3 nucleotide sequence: TGTGCCATCAGAACCCGTTCACAGGGGGCACCCTACTATGGCTACACCTTC.

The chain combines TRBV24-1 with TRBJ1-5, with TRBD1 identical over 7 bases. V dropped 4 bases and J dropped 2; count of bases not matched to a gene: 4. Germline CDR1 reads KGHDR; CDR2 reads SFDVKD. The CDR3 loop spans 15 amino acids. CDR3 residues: CATSEGQTRNQPQHF. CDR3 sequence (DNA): TGTGCCACCAGTGAGGGACAGACTCGCAATCAGCCCCAGCATTTT.

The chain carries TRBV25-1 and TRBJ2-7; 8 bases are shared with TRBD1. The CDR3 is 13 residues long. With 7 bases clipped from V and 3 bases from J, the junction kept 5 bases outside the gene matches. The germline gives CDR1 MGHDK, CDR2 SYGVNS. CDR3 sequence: CASISDRVYEQYF. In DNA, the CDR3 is TGTGCCAGCATTTCGGACAGGGTCTACGAGCAGTACTTC.

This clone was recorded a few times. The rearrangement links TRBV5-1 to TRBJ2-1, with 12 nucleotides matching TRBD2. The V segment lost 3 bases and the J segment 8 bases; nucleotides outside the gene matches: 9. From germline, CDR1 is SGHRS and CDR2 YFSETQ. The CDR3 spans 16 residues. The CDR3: CASSSALAGGRDEQFF. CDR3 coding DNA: TGCGCCAGCAGCTCGGCGCTAGCGGGAGGGCGGGATGAGCAGTTCTTC.

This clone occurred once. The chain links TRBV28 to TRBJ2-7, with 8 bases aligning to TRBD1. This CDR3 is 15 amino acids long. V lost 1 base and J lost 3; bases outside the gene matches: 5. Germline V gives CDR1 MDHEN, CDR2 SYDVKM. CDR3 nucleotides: TGTGCCAGCAGTTTATCCGGGACAGGTCACTACGAGCAGTACTTC. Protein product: CASSLSGTGHYEQYF.